Presented here are 24 T cell receptor beta chains from one specimen sequenced in a study of blood T cell repertoires in COVID-19. Assay: immunoSEQ multiplex PCR; the TCRdb copy retains only in-frame clones and omits some. Altogether around 450,000 clones are present, about 85% being singletons, with the ten largest covering 0.7%. The sequencing input was PBMCs or T cells enriched from blood (not recorded which). Receptors originate from a young woman who had recovered from COVID-19.

This clone was detected once. V is TRBV10-2 and J is TRBJ2-5; D gene ambiguous. Germline V lookup: CDR1 WSHSY, CDR2 SAAADI. V was cut by 6 bases and J by 3 bases, with 11 bases left in between. This CDR3 has 13 residues. CDR3 in amino acids: CASRENEEETQYF. CDR3 in DNA: TGCGCCAGCAGAGAGAACGAGGAAGAGACCCAGTACTTC.

The V call is TRBV27, the J call TRBJ2-1; the match to TRBD1 covers 11 bases. Per the germline V gene, CDR1 is MNHEY and CDR2 is SMNVEV (reference sequence). The V segment lost 4 bases and the J segment 8 bases; nucleotides outside the gene matches: 10. The CDR3 contains 16 residues. This CDR3 reads CASSSHPGQGAHEQFF. DNA for the CDR3: TGTGCCAGCAGTTCCCACCCTGGACAGGGGGCACATGAGCAGTTCTTC.

The chain links TRBV19 to TRBJ2-7, with D possibly TRBD2 on 5 matching bases. V lost 5 bases to trimming and J lost 0 bases, with 14 bases between them. Germline CDR1 is LNHDA and CDR2 is SQIVND (reference sequence). The CDR3 runs to 15 residues. The chain's CDR3 is CASSPRGSPSYEQYF. For the CDR3, the DNA is TGTGCCAGTAGTCCGAGAGGGTCCCCCTCCTACGAGCAGTACTTC.

The chain recombines TRBV6-5 with TRBJ1-6, with D perhaps matching TRBD1 (6 bases). The CDR3 totals 14 residues. Germline lookup yields CDR1 MNHEY and CDR2 SVGAGI. Trimming left V 10 bases short and J 6 bases short, with 16 bases between. The CDR3: CATTRTASNSPLHF. The CDR3 coding sequence is TGTGCCACCACCCGGACAGCCAGTAATTCACCCCTCCACTTT.

The chain couples TRBV6-5 to TRBJ1-1, with D possibly being TRBD1 (5 bases). This CDR3 region has 12 residues. The V end lost 10 bases, the J end lost 1 base, and 10 bases lay between the germline ends. Germline assignment: CDR1 MNHEY and CDR2 SVGAGI. The CDR3 loop reads CAILQGNTEAFF. For the CDR3, the DNA is TGTGCCATCCTCCAGGGGAACACTGAAGCTTTCTTT.

This chain links TRBV3-1 (or the pseudogene TRBV3-2) with TRBJ1-1; weak D call: TRBD1 (6 bases). The CDR3 spans 14 residues. Germline V CDR1 and CDR2: LGHDT, YNNKEL (reference sequence). V was clipped by 1 base and J by 1 base, with 7 bases between them. The CDR3 region has the DNA TGTGCCAGCAGCCAAGGGACAGAGAACACTGAAGCTTTCTTT. This encodes CASSQGTENTEAFF.

The genes are TRBV2 and TRBJ2-7, with D possibly matching TRBD1 (6 bases). V shed 1 base and J shed 0 bases, with 13 bases lying between them. The CDR3 consists of 16 residues. Germline V CDR1 and CDR2: SNHLY, FYNNEI. The CDR3 DNA reads TGTGCCAGCAGTGAAGGTCGACAGGACCCCTCCTACGAGCAGTACTTC. This sequence encodes CASSEGRQDPSYEQYF. Filled out from reference TRBV2 and TRBJ2-7, the complete variable domain reads EPEVTQTPSHQVTQMGQEVILRCVPISNHLYFYWYRQILGQKVEFLVSFYNNEISEKSEIFDDQFSVERPDGSNFTLKIRSTKLEDSAMYFCASSEGRQDPSYEQYFGPGTRLTVT.

With regard to this clone: One end of the junction does not line up with germline, which may come from a read error. The chain employs TRBV2 and TRBJ2-1; 10 bases agree with TRBD2. The germline gives CDR1 SNHLY, CDR2 FYNNEI. The CDR3 loop spans 15 amino acids. This CDR3 reads CASSPGLAAYDEQFF. In nucleotides, the CDR3 is TGTGCCAGCAGCCCTGGACTAGCGGCCTACGATGAGCAGTTCTTC.

This clone showed up just once. V gene TRBV14 combines with J gene TRBJ1-2; possibly TRBD1 for D (5 bases). Germline V gene sequence: CDR1 SGHDN, CDR2 FVKESK. V lost 0 bases and J 7 bases, leaving 21 bases between the germline ends. The CDR3 length is 17 residues. As DNA, the CDR3 is TGTGCCAGCAGCCAAGAAGCGTGGCAGGGAATCCTGCGTGGCTACACCTTC. Protein sequence: CASSQEAWQGILRGYTF.

This clone has a single count. The rearrangement uses TRBV11-2 and TRBJ1-2; 8 bases fit TRBD1. Trimming at V came to 5 bases and at J to 8 bases, leaving 16 bases not matched to a gene. Germline V gene lookup returns CDR1 SGHAT and CDR2 FQNNGV. This CDR3 has 16 residues. The CDR3 is CASSITRDRRPGGYTF. DNA of the CDR3: TGTGCCAGCAGCATTACCCGGGACAGGAGGCCCGGCGGCTACACCTTC.

The chain combines TRBV19 with TRBJ1-3; 10 bases agree with TRBD1. The CDR3 runs to 18 residues. V shed 7 bases, J shed 0 bases, and the junction held 12 bases outside the gene matches. Germline CDR1 reads LNHDA; CDR2 reads SQIVND (reference sequence). CDR3 DNA: TGTGCCAGTATCCTCCGGGACAGGGGCGTTAGCTCTGGAAACACCATATATTTT. This codes for CASILRDRGVSSGNTIYF.

The chain is built from TRBV6-5 and TRBJ2-2; D possibly corresponds to TRBD2 (5 bases). Germline lookup yields CDR1 MNHEY and CDR2 SVGAGI. CDR3 size: 15 residues. Trimming removed 0 bases at V and 6 bases at J, with 11 bases between. Here the CDR3 DNA reads TGTGCCAGCAGTTACTCGGATGAGGGCGCCGGGGAGCTGTTTTTT. Its translation: CASSYSDEGAGELFF.

The chain has TRBV19 and TRBJ1-5; a weak D match, TRBD1 (5 bases). Germline V gene sequence: CDR1 LNHDA, CDR2 SQIVND (reference sequence). V dropped 10 bases and J dropped 2 bases, with 21 bases sitting between them. This CDR3 region has 16 residues. The CDR3 loop reads CATSLREGKGNQPQHF. In DNA form, the CDR3 reads TGTGCCACCTCTCTACGGGAGGGGAAGGGCAATCAGCCCCAGCATTTT.

The rearrangement links TRBV5-1 to TRBJ1-1, with D hard to call. Trimming shortened V by 0 bases and J by 4 bases, and 10 bases separated the two germline ends. Germline CDR1 reads SGHRS; CDR2 reads YFSETQ. CDR3 length equals 14 residues. CDR3: CASSLGFLSTEAFF. CDR3 in DNA: TGCGCCAGCAGCTTGGGGTTTTTGAGCACTGAAGCTTTCTTT.

This chain joins TRBV5-1 and TRBJ2-3, with 8 bases identical to TRBD2. V was pared by 7 bases and J by 2 bases, with 12 bases of the junction left unmatched. The CDR3 runs 16 residues. Germline V gives CDR1 SGHRS, CDR2 YFSETQ. DNA for the CDR3: TGCGCCAGCTGGCATCAGACCGGGGGGGCCACAGATACGCAGTATTTT. This sequence encodes CASWHQTGGATDTQYF.

This clone has a single count. V and J are TRBV27 and TRBJ1-2; D not resolved. The ends were cut back, 5 bases at V and 3 bases at J, with 16 bases in the middle. Germline loops: CDR1 MNHEY, CDR2 SMNVEV (reference sequence). There are 15 residues in the CDR3. The CDR3 is CASSPRPGLYYGYTF. The CDR3 DNA follows: TGTGCCAGCAGTCCCCGGCCCGGGTTATACTATGGCTACACCTTC.

V and J are TRBV27 and TRBJ1-5; D not certain. Germline V lookup: CDR1 MNHEY, CDR2 SMNVEV (reference sequence). This CDR3 spans 13 amino acids. Trimming shortened V by 2 bases and J by 6 bases, and 8 bases separated the two germline ends. The CDR3 sequence is CASSLRVRQPQHF. DNA for the CDR3: TGTGCCAGCAGTTTACGAGTACGTCAGCCCCAGCATTTT.

The chain couples TRBV5-3 to TRBJ2-7, with 8 nucleotides matching TRBD1. TRBV5-3 is an ORF; its function is uncertain. The trim removed 2 bases at V and 4 bases at J, leaving 5 bases unmatched. CDR3 length: 14 residues. This chain's CDR3 is CARSFRRGQYEQYF. The CDR3 nucleotides read TGTGCCAGAAGCTTCCGCAGGGGGCAATACGAGCAGTACTTC.

CDR3 in amino acids: CASSPRFRAGNTEAFF. DNA for the CDR3: TGTGCCAGCAGCCCCCGGTTCAGGGCAGGGAACACTGAAGCTTTCTTT. The chain combines TRBV7-9 with TRBJ1-1; the D gene is possibly TRBD1 (5 bases). The germline CDR1 and CDR2 sequences are SEHNR and FQNEAQ (reference sequence). CDR3 length equals 16 residues. V was pared by 5 bases and J by 1 base, with 17 bases between.

The chain links TRBV6-5 to TRBJ1-4; D might be TRBD1 (5 bases). V was clipped by 0 bases and J by 3 bases, with 11 bases between them. The CDR3 is 16 residues long. CDR1 and CDR2 from the germline V gene are MNHEY and SVGAGI. CDR3 sequence: CASSYSPQGANEKLFF. CDR3 sequence (DNA): TGTGCCAGCAGTTACTCCCCCCAGGGCGCTAATGAAAAACTGTTTTTT.

This clone was detected only a few times. The rearrangement uses TRBV28 and TRBJ1-5; TRBD1 agrees at 7 bases. The CDR3 contains 15 residues. Germline CDR1 is MDHEN and CDR2 is SYDVKM. The trim removed 7 bases at V and 4 bases at J, leaving 10 bases unmatched. DNA for the CDR3: TGTGCCAGCATCCGAGAGGGACAGCTGAATCAGCCCCAGCATTTT. Protein: CASIREGQLNQPQHF.

CDR3 region: CASTFWTSGGEETQYF. CDR3 sequence (DNA): TGTGCCAGCACCTTCTGGACTAGCGGGGGGGAGGAGACCCAGTACTTC. The chain couples TRBV28 to TRBJ2-5, with 15 bases fitting TRBD2. Germline V lookup: CDR1 MDHEN, CDR2 SYDVKM. Germline trimming cut 7 bases from V and 5 bases from J; bases unmatched to any gene: 8. The CDR3 has 16 amino acids.

J is TRBJ2-7 and V is TRBV5-1, with D possibly TRBD1 on 5 matching bases. CDR1 and CDR2 (germline): SGHRS, YFSETQ. The ends were cut back, 0 bases at V and 2 bases at J, with 18 bases in the middle. The CDR3 is 17 amino acids. This chain's CDR3 is CASSLAAGRDYTYEQYF. The CDR3 DNA reads TGCGCCAGCAGCTTGGCCGCCGGCAGGGATTATACCTACGAGCAGTACTTC.

The J gene is TRBJ2-7, the V gene TRBV5-1, with D unclear. This CDR3 region has 14 residues. V was cut by 1 base and J by 4 bases, with 12 bases left in between. Germline V lookup: CDR1 SGHRS, CDR2 YFSETQ. DNA for the CDR3: TGCGCCAGCAGCTTGAACGCGCAAGAGTACGAGCAGTACTTC. It yields the protein CASSLNAQEYEQYF.